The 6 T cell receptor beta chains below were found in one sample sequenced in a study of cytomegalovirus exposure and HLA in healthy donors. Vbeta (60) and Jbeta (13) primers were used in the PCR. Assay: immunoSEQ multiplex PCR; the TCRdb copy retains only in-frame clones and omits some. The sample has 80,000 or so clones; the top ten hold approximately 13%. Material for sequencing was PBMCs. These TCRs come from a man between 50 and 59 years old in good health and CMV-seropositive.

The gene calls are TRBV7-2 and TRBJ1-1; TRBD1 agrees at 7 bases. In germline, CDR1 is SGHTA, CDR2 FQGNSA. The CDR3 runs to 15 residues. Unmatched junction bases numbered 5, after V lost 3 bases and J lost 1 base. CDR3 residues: CASSFTGTANTEAFF. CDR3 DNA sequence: TGTGCCAGCAGCTTTACAGGGACAGCGAACACTGAAGCTTTCTTT.

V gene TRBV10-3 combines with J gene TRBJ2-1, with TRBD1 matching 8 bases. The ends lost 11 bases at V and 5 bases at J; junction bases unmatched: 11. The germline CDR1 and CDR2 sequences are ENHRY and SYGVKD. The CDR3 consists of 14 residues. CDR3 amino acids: CAAGEDRVNNEQFF. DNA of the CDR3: TGTGCCGCAGGTGAGGACAGGGTGAACAATGAGCAGTTCTTC.

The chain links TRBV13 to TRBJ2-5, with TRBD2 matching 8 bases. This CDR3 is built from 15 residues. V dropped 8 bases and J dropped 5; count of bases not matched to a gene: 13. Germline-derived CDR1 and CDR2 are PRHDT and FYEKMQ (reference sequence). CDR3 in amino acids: CASEEGTSKGETQYF. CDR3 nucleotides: TGTGCCAGCGAAGAGGGGACTAGTAAAGGTGAGACCCAGTACTTC.

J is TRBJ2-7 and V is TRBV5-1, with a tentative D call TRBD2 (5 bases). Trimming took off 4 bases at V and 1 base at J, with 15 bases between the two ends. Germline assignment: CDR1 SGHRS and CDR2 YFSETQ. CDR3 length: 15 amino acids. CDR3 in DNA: TGCGCCAGCAGCGAGGGCGCGGCACCTTCCTACGAGCAGTACTTC. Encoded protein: CASSEGAAPSYEQYF. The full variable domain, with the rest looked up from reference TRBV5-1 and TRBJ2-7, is KAGVTQTPRYLIKTRGQQVTLSCSPISGHRSVSWYQQTPGQGLQFLFEYFSETQRNKGNFPGRFSGRQFSNSRSEMNVSTLELGDSALYLCASSEGAAPSYEQYFGPGTRLTVT.

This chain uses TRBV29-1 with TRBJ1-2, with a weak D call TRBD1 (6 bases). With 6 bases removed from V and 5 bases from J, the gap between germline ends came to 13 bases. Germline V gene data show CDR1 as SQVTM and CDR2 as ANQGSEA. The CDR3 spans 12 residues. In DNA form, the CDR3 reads TGCAGCGTCGTCGACAGGATGTATGGCTACACCTTC. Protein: CSVVDRMYGYTF. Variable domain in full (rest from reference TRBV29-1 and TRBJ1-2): SAVISQKPSRDICQRGTSLTIQCQVDSQVTMMFWYRQQPGQSLTLIATANQGSEATYESGFVIDKFPISRPNLTFSTLTVSNMSPEDSSIYLCSVVDRMYGYTFGSGTRLTVV.

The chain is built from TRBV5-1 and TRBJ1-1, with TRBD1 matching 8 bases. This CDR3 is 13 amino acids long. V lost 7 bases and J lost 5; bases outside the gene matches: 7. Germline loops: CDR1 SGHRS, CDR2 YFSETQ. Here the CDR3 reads CASGGQGATEAFF. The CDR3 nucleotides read TGCGCCAGCGGCGGACAGGGAGCGACTGAAGCTTTCTTT.